One sample yielded the 23 T cell receptor beta chains listed below, sequenced in a study of regulatory T cells in long-lasting Graves disease. The sample's time point: newly diagnosed GD, antithyroid drugs for less than 3 months. From PBMCs, RNA was extracted and then used to make the TCR library. To make TCR beta libraries, researchers used iRepertoire HTBI primers and Arm-PCR of CDR3 regions. A single record per CDR3 protein comes from TCRdb applying MiXCR to the multiplex PCR reads. The sample has about 420,000 distinct CDR3 sequences; about 15% are singletons. The same data also contributed to another study, on T cells in Graves' hyperthyroidism and ophthalmopathy.

The specimen was peripheral blood mononuclear cells (PBMCs), collected at new diagnosis, from a patient treated with antithyroid drugs. These receptor sequences come from a young woman with Graves disease.

The chain recombines TRBV25-1 with TRBJ2-5; 9 bases map to TRBD1. The CDR3 contains 17 residues. Germline V lookup: CDR1 MGHDK, CDR2 SYGVNS. V dropped 1 base and J dropped 0; count of bases not matched to a gene: 6. CDR3 bases: TGTGCCAGCAGTGAATCCTCCGGGACAGGGTACCAAGAGACCCAGTACTTC. Its translation is CASSESSGTGYQETQYF.

This rearrangement joins TRBV27 to TRBJ1-2; D is undetermined. The CDR3 length is 13 residues. V was clipped by 3 bases and J by 4 bases, with 9 bases between them. The germline CDR1 and CDR2 sequences are MNHEY and SMNVEV (reference sequence). DNA for the CDR3: TGTGCCAGCAGTTTTCCTGGAGGCTATGGCTACACCTTC. Encoded protein: CASSFPGGYGYTF.

In regard to this clonotype: A much larger clonotype is one base distant, so this may be a read error. Here the CDR3 omits its conserved ending phenylalanine or tryptophan, so a read error is the likely source. The genes are TRBV7-8 and TRBJ2-3; D is perhaps TRBD1 or TRBD2 (6 bases each). Germline V gene data show CDR1 as SGHVS and CDR2 as FQNEAQ. The germline V and J ends were trimmed by 3 bases and 2 bases, with 12 bases remaining between them. The CDR3 is 15 residues long. For the CDR3, the DNA is TGTGCCAGCAGCTTTAAATGGGGGGCCACAGATACGCAGTATCTT. It codes for CASSFKWGATDTQYL.

This chain links TRBV5-1 with TRBJ2-1; TRBD2 matches at 7 bases. Germline CDR1 reads SGHRS; CDR2 reads YFSETQ. This CDR3 is built from 16 residues. V lost 4 bases and J lost 2; bases outside the gene matches: 9. In nucleotides, the CDR3 is TGCGCCAGCAGCACCGGACTAGATCTAACCTACAATGAGCAGTTCTTC. Amino acid sequence: CASSTGLDLTYNEQFF.

The J gene is TRBJ1-5, the V gene TRBV28; D is undetermined. Germline V gene lookup returns CDR1 MDHEN and CDR2 SYDVKM. The CDR3 contains 13 residues. V gave up 6 bases and J gave up 4 bases, with 10 bases separating them. The CDR3 DNA sequence: TGTGCCAGCAGGCGAGAGATAAATCAGCCCCAGCATTTT. Its protein product is CASRREINQPQHF.

Concerning this clonotype: Given a far larger clone just one base away, this is likely a sequencing read error. The chain joins TRBV3-1 to TRBJ2-1, with 7 bases fitting TRBD2. Germline V lookup: CDR1 LGHDT, CDR2 YNNKEL (reference sequence). The CDR3 consists of 15 residues. J gave up 7 bases and V 6 bases, and 12 bases lay outside the gene matches. The CDR3 sequence: CASSLWRGKRNEQFF. Here the CDR3 DNA reads TGTGCCAGCAGTTTATGGCGGGGGAAGAGGAATGAGCAGTTCTTC.

This clonotype was found a few times. This chain connects TRBV6-1 to TRBJ1-5; D might be TRBD1 (6 bases). The CDR3 spans 14 residues. Germline CDR1 MNHNS, CDR2 SASEGT. V lost 5 bases, J lost 2 bases, and 10 bases lay in between. As DNA, the CDR3 is TGTGCCAGCAGTCAGGGGTGGGGCAATCAGCCCCAGCATTTT. Translating it yields CASSQGWGNQPQHF.

The chain uses TRBV6-2 or TRBV6-3 and TRBJ1-2, with 7 bases lining up with TRBD1. This CDR3 contains 15 residues. With 5 bases clipped from V and 3 bases from J, the junction kept 9 bases outside the gene matches. The germline V gene has CDR1 MNHEY and CDR2 SVGEGT. The CDR3 DNA follows: TGTGCCAGCAGTGTCGGACAGGATGCCTACTATGGCTACACCTTC. Protein product: CASSVGQDAYYGYTF.

The gene calls are TRBV20-1 and TRBJ2-7; no reliable D call. This CDR3 comprises 14 residues. The germline V and J ends were trimmed by 0 bases and 3 bases, with 12 bases remaining between them. Germline CDR1 is DFQATT and CDR2 is SNEGSKA (reference sequence). CDR3 sequence reads: CSARDVRRVYEQYF. CDR3 in DNA: TGCAGTGCTAGAGATGTTAGAAGAGTCTACGAGCAGTACTTC.

This clonotype was observed a handful of times. The V and J genes are TRBV5-1 and TRBJ2-7; D is unresolved. The CDR3 contains 14 residues. CDR1 and CDR2 from the germline V gene are SGHRS and YFSETQ. The ends were cut back, 1 base at V and 5 bases at J, with 13 bases in the middle. CDR3 protein: CASSLIGLIDEQYF. CDR3 sequence (DNA): TGCGCCAGCAGCTTGATTGGCCTGATTGACGAGCAGTACTTC.

This rearrangement joins TRBV2 to TRBJ2-7; 7 bases map to TRBD2. Germline assignment: CDR1 SNHLY and CDR2 FYNNEI. There are 10 residues in the CDR3. J was trimmed by 7 bases and V by 6 bases; bases with no gene match: 0. CDR3 loop: CASSGGEQYF. The CDR3 DNA is TGTGCCAGCAGCGGGGGGGAGCAGTACTTC.

This clonotype was counted many times. V gene TRBV6-5 combines with J gene TRBJ1-4; D uncertain. V was trimmed by 0 bases and J by 4 bases, leaving 15 bases between them. The CDR3 length is 17 residues. Germline V lookup: CDR1 MNHEY, CDR2 SVGAGI. The CDR3 nucleotides are TGTGCCAGCAGTTACTCGAAGCGGACTGCCCTTAATGAAAAACTGTTTTTT. This gives the protein CASSYSKRTALNEKLFF.

This clonotype was detected a few times. This chain joins TRBV20-1 and TRBJ2-4; D not resolved. This CDR3 region has 11 residues. Per the germline V gene, CDR1 is DFQATT and CDR2 is SNEGSKA (reference sequence). Trimming took off 0 bases at V and 5 bases at J, with 2 bases between the two ends. The chain's CDR3 is CSARDENIQYF. The DNA of the CDR3 is TGCAGTGCTAGAGATGAAAACATTCAGTACTTC.

This clonotype was seen repeatedly, ten times or more. The gene calls are TRBV5-1 and TRBJ2-1; TRBD2 might be the D (6 bases). From germline, CDR1 is SGHRS and CDR2 YFSETQ. Trimming cost V 1 base and J 8 bases, with 10 bases left between them. This CDR3 contains 13 residues. The CDR3 DNA is TGCGCCAGCAGCTTGCCGGGAGAGGATGAGCAGTTCTTC. This translates into CASSLPGEDEQFF.

The J gene is TRBJ1-3, the V gene TRBV11-2, with D hard to call. CDR1 is SGHAT and CDR2 is FQNNGV in the germline V gene. The germline V and J ends were trimmed by 5 bases and 3 bases, with 17 bases remaining between them. There are 16 residues in the CDR3. In nucleotides, the CDR3 is TGTGCCAGCAGCCAAGATCTGGCGGGGAGTGGAAACACCATATATTTT. Its protein is CASSQDLAGSGNTIYF.

This clonotype came up many times. The V and J genes are TRBV28 and TRBJ2-1; 8 positions agree with TRBD1. The CDR3 contains 11 residues. Trimming took 5 bases from V and 14 from J; bases not matched to a gene: 5. In germline, CDR1 is MDHEN, CDR2 SYDVKM. In DNA, the CDR3 is TGTGCCAGCAGTAACCCGGGACAGGAGTTCTTC. Its protein is CASSNPGQEFF.

This clonotype was recorded at least ten times. The rearrangement uses TRBV12-3 or TRBV12-4 and TRBJ2-2, with TRBD2 identical over 13 bases. The CDR3 has 17 residues. V was pared by 5 bases and J by 3 bases, with 6 bases of the junction left unmatched. The CDR3, as DNA: TGTGCCAGCAGTAAAGGGACTAGCGGGATTGACACCGGGGAGCTGTTTTTT. Protein: CASSKGTSGIDTGELFF.

The CDR3 DNA reads TGTGCCAGCAGCCAAGCTAGCGGGGCGGGGACAGATACGCAGTATTTT. Translating it yields CASSQASGAGTDTQYF. The rearrangement joins TRBV5-4 to TRBJ2-3; 9 bases are shared with TRBD2. V gave up 4 bases and J gave up 3 bases; unmatched junction bases: 9. Germline assignment: CDR1 SGHNT and CDR2 YYREEE (reference sequence). CDR3 length: 16 residues.

There are many counts of this clonotype. DNA of the CDR3: TGTGCCAGCAGTTTAGGCGGGCGGAGCGAGCAGTACTTC. Translated: CASSLGGRSEQYF. The chain has TRBV28 and TRBJ2-7; TRBD2 is a possible D gene (5 bases). The ends were cut back, 2 bases at V and 6 bases at J, with 11 bases in the middle. The CDR3 is 13 amino acids. The V gene's germline CDR1 is MDHEN and CDR2 SYDVKM.

This clonotype appeared a few times. The gene calls are TRBV10-3 and TRBJ2-3, with 10 bases fitting TRBD2. Germline CDR1 reads ENHRY; CDR2 reads SYGVKD. This CDR3 contains 19 residues. J lost 0 bases, V lost 5 bases, and 14 bases had no gene match. The CDR3 loop reads CAISPTSGDPTSSTDTQYF. The CDR3 region has the DNA TGTGCCATCAGTCCCACTAGCGGGGATCCTACTTCTAGCACAGATACGCAGTATTTT.

This clonotype was found a few times. The genes are TRBV24-1 and TRBJ2-2, with 8 bases that match TRBD2. The CDR3 runs to 14 residues. Germline assignment: CDR1 KGHDR and CDR2 SFDVKD. Trimming took 7 bases from V and 1 from J; bases not matched to a gene: 1. The CDR3, as DNA: TGTGCCACCAGGGGACTAGGGAACACCGGGGAGCTGTTTTTT. This codes for CATRGLGNTGELFF.

The chain couples TRBV12-3 or TRBV12-4 to TRBJ2-2; D possibly corresponds to TRBD1 (5 bases). The CDR3 is 15 amino acids. Trimming shortened V by 3 bases and J by 2 bases, and 10 bases separated the two germline ends. The CDR3 bases are TGTGCCAGCAGTTTCCGACAGTTAAACACCGGGGAGCTGTTTTTT. Its protein is CASSFRQLNTGELFF.

V gene TRBV20-1 combines with J gene TRBJ2-3, with TRBD2 matching over 8 bases. From germline, CDR1 is DFQATT and CDR2 SNEGSKA (reference sequence). The CDR3 contains 14 residues. The J segment lost 0 bases and the V segment lost 3 bases, leaving 2 bases of the junction unmatched. In DNA, the CDR3 is TGCAGTGCTAGCGGGAGGGGGAGCACAGATACGCAGTATTTT. Translating it yields CSASGRGSTDTQYF.